These 20 T cell receptor beta chains were sequenced from one sample in a study of blood T cell repertoires in COVID-19. Data came from immunoSEQ multiplex PCR; TCRdb stores just in-frame clones and leaves some out. This repertoire shows about 160,000 clones, approximately 77% found once; its top ten account for approximately 18%. Sequenced material: PBMCs or T cells enriched from blood (not recorded which). These receptors all come from a man between 60 and 75 years old who had recovered from COVID-19.

The V call is TRBV29-1, the J call TRBJ1-1; D unclear. The CDR3 runs to 13 residues. Germline V gene sequence: CDR1 SQVTM, CDR2 ANQGSEA. V was pared by 7 bases and J by 3 bases, with 15 bases between. The chain's CDR3 is CSAQRAGDTEAFF. The CDR3 coding sequence is TGCAGCGCCCAGAGGGCGGGAGACACTGAAGCTTTCTTT.

The V call is TRBV6-6, the J call TRBJ2-7; 7 bases are a match to TRBD2. Germline CDR1 MNHNY, CDR2 SVGAGI (reference sequence). The CDR3 covers 14 residues. The J segment lost 7 bases and the V segment lost 2 bases, leaving 8 bases of the junction unmatched. DNA for the CDR3: TGTGCCAGCAGTTACGCGGGAGATTCGCGGGAGCAGTACTTC. Encoded protein: CASSYAGDSREQYF.

This clone was observed once. V usage is TRBV5-6 and J usage is TRBJ2-7; TRBD1 matches 12 bases. Trimming took 0 bases from V and 4 from J; bases not matched to a gene: 5. The CDR3 totals 16 residues. Germline values: CDR1 SGHDT, CDR2 YYEEEE. CDR3 sequence: CASSLAGTGGLYEQYF. DNA for the CDR3: TGTGCCAGCAGCTTGGCTGGGACAGGGGGCTTATACGAGCAGTACTTC.

The chain recombines TRBV4-1 with TRBJ2-2, with 11 bases lining up with TRBD2. The CDR3 contains 15 residues. V shed 3 bases and J 8 bases; nucleotides not matched to a gene: 5. CDR1 and CDR2 (germline): MGHRA, YSYEKL. CDR3 amino acids: CASSHGLAGRGELFF. In DNA form, the CDR3 reads TGCGCCAGCAGCCACGGACTAGCGGGCCGGGGGGAGCTGTTTTTT.

The chain links TRBV9 to TRBJ2-5, with a weak D call TRBD1 (6 bases). With 0 bases removed from V and 5 bases from J, the gap between germline ends came to 14 bases. The CDR3 loop spans 15 amino acids. Germline CDR1 SGDLS, CDR2 YYNGEE. The CDR3 DNA sequence: TGTGCCAGCAGCGTAGTATGGGGGCCTTGGGAGACCCAGTACTTC. Amino acids: CASSVVWGPWETQYF.

The V and J genes are TRBV9 and TRBJ2-2, with 12 bases fitting TRBD2. Trimming at V came to 0 bases and at J to 4 bases, leaving 4 bases not matched to a gene. There are 17 residues in the CDR3. Germline V lookup: CDR1 SGDLS, CDR2 YYNGEE. The CDR3 loop is CASSVGLAGVGTGELFF. The CDR3 nucleotides are TGTGCCAGCAGCGTAGGACTAGCGGGAGTAGGCACCGGGGAGCTGTTTTTT.

This clone was seen only once. This sequence joins TRBV6-5 and TRBJ2-1; 12 bases align to TRBD2. CDR3 length: 15 amino acids. The germline V gene has CDR1 MNHEY and CDR2 SVGAGI. V lost 6 bases and J lost 8; bases outside the gene matches: 8. The CDR3 DNA is TGTGCCAGCAGCTTGACTAGCGGGAGAGTCGATGAGCAGTTCTTC. It is translated as CASSLTSGRVDEQFF.

The V gene is TRBV9, the J gene TRBJ1-2; possible D gene TRBD1, 5 bases. The CDR3 contains 14 residues. Germline CDR1 SGDLS, CDR2 YYNGEE. The germline V and J ends were trimmed by 6 bases and 4 bases, with 16 bases remaining between them. Here the CDR3 DNA reads TGTGCCAGCACCTTTAGCGGAGGGGCCTATGGCTACACCTTC. Translated: CASTFSGGAYGYTF.

This chain joins TRBV5-8 and TRBJ1-1; 12 nucleotides match TRBD1. The CDR3 totals 16 residues. CDR1 is SGHTS, CDR2 YDEGEE, per germline. The V and J ends lost 4 bases and 6 bases, in that order; junction bases with no gene match: 10. CDR3 sequence (DNA): TGTGCCAGCAGCCCGGGACAGGGGGCCTTCGGGGCTGAAGCTTTCTTT. Its protein product is CASSPGQGAFGAEAFF.

This chain connects TRBV19 to TRBJ1-6; D unresolved. Germline V gene lookup returns CDR1 LNHDA and CDR2 SQIVND (reference sequence). V shed 4 bases and J shed 7 bases, with 17 bases lying between them. The CDR3 runs 16 residues. The CDR3, as DNA: TGTGCCAGTAGTAACGCCCCGCGACTAGGGAATTCACCCCTCCACTTT. Translating it yields CASSNAPRLGNSPLHF. The full variable domain, its missing parts supplied by reference TRBV19 and TRBJ1-6, is DGGITQSPKYLFRKEGQNVTLSCEQNLNHDAMYWYRQDPGQGLRLIYYSQIVNDFQKGDIAEGYSVSREKKESFPLTVTSAQKNPTAFYLCASSNAPRLGNSPLHFGNGTRLTVT.

This chain connects TRBV6-5 to TRBJ2-5; tentative D call: TRBD2 (8 bases). Trimming removed 7 bases at V and 4 bases at J, with 16 bases between. The germline CDR1 and CDR2 sequences are MNHEY and SVGAGI. The CDR3 runs to 14 residues. The CDR3 nucleotides read TGTGCCAGCACCAGACAGGGACTAGGAGAGACCCAGTACTTC. This gives the protein CASTRQGLGETQYF.

A few counts support this clone. V usage is TRBV28 and J usage is TRBJ1-2; 7 bases map to TRBD1. From germline, CDR1 is MDHEN and CDR2 SYDVKM. V was pared by 5 bases and J by 4 bases, with 13 bases of the junction left unmatched. CDR3 length: 16 residues. CDR3 amino acids: CASSRADREWGYGYTF. The CDR3 bases are TGTGCCAGCAGTCGGGCCGACAGGGAATGGGGCTATGGCTACACCTTC.

The chain couples TRBV7-2 to TRBJ1-5; no clear D. The length of the CDR3 is 13 residues. CDR1 is SGHTA and CDR2 is FQGNSA in the germline V gene. Trimming shortened V by 5 bases and J by 8 bases, and 13 bases separated the two germline ends. CDR3 residues: CASSPNGLEPQHF. The CDR3 DNA follows: TGTGCCAGCAGCCCGAACGGTCTTGAGCCCCAGCATTTT.

This clone was observed a handful of times. The chain joins TRBV28 to TRBJ1-5, with 8 positions matching TRBD1. In germline, CDR1 is MDHEN, CDR2 SYDVKM. This CDR3 is built from 15 residues. After removal of 6 bases from V and 7 bases from J, the junction contained 11 bases not matched to a gene. The CDR3 region has the DNA TGTGCCAGCAGACAGGGGGTGAAACCTGGGCAGCCCCAGCATTTT. Its translation is CASRQGVKPGQPQHF.

V gene TRBV28 combines with J gene TRBJ1-2, with a tentative D call TRBD1 (5 bases). Germline lookup yields CDR1 MDHEN and CDR2 SYDVKM. The CDR3 contains 14 residues. V dropped 3 bases and J dropped 5 bases, with 13 bases sitting between them. The CDR3 sequence is CASSLWRQNYGYTF. The CDR3 coding sequence is TGTGCCAGCAGTTTGTGGAGACAGAATTATGGCTACACCTTC.

The chain combines TRBV9 with TRBJ1-6; 8 positions agree with TRBD1. CDR3 length: 16 amino acids. Germline CDR1 and CDR2: SGDLS and YYNGEE. V shed 3 bases, J shed 8 bases, and the junction held 10 bases outside the gene matches. CDR3 protein: CASSGRQGPPDSPLHF. The CDR3 nucleotides are TGTGCCAGCAGCGGACGACAGGGGCCCCCGGATTCACCCCTCCACTTT.

This clone was picked up one time. The chain employs TRBV9 and TRBJ2-3; TRBD2 matches 7 bases. The CDR3 contains 16 residues. The J segment lost 0 bases and the V segment lost 0 bases, leaving 4 bases of the junction unmatched. The germline V gene encodes CDR1 SGDLS and CDR2 YYNGEE. In DNA form, the CDR3 reads TGTGCCAGCAGCGTAGGGGCGGGGGAGAGCACAGATACGCAGTATTTT. This codes for CASSVGAGESTDTQYF.

The chain employs TRBV5-1 and TRBJ2-7; the match to TRBD1 covers 9 bases. The CDR3 consists of 12 residues. CDR1 is SGHRS, CDR2 YFSETQ, per germline. The V segment lost 7 bases and the J segment 2 bases; nucleotides outside the gene matches: 1. CDR3: CASRQGAYEQYF. The CDR3 DNA reads TGCGCCAGCCGACAGGGGGCCTACGAGCAGTACTTC.

The chain uses TRBV12-3 or TRBV12-4 and TRBJ1-3; D unresolved. The CDR3 extends over 12 amino acids. The V end lost 6 bases, the J end lost 4 bases, and 7 bases lay between the germline ends. The CDR3 nucleotides are TGTGCCAGCAGCCCGGGAGGAAACACCATATATTTT. This codes for CASSPGGNTIYF.

This rearrangement joins TRBV10-3 to TRBJ1-5; the match to TRBD1 covers 8 bases. Germline V gives CDR1 ENHRY, CDR2 SYGVKD. The length of the CDR3 is 14 residues. With V trimmed by 6 bases and J by 4 bases, 5 bases remained unmatched. The CDR3 protein is CAIREDRDNQPQHF. CDR3 sequence (DNA): TGTGCCATCAGAGAGGACAGGGATAATCAGCCCCAGCATTTT.